The sequence of this T cell receptor beta chain was determined in a study of blood T cell repertoires in COVID-19. Study details: COVID-19 samples collected from the United States, Italy and Spain covered acute and convalescent phases. From T cells, B-cell-depleted T cells, or PBMCs came the material, which was cDNA or gDNA.

Only in-frame clones appear in the TCRdb table, and some are missing; sequencing was by immunoSEQ multiplex PCR. The data show about 430,000 clones, roughly 90% seen once. Trimming removed 0 bases from V and 1 base from J, with 12 bases in between. From germline, CDR1 is LGHDT and CDR2 YNNKEL (reference sequence). This CDR3 contains 17 residues. Shortly before study entry, within 2 weeks, exposed participants had met a COVID-19 case. Sequenced sample: PBMCs or T cells enriched from blood (not recorded which). The chain links TRBV3-1 (or the pseudogene TRBV3-2) to TRBJ2-2; a possible D gene is TRBD1 (5 bases). The sequence was collected from a woman under 30 who had been exposed to COVID-19. CDR3 loop: CASSQDLFQGNTGELFF. DNA of the CDR3: TGTGCCAGCAGCCAAGATCTTTTCCAGGGGAACACCGGGGAGCTGTTTTTT.